The clone carrying this T cell receptor beta chain was seen many times. This entry is derived from a study of Graves' ophthalmopathy and Graves' hyperthyroidism. V shed 4 bases and J shed 1 base, with 10 bases lying between them. CDR3 length: 14 amino acids. Germline V gives CDR1 MDHEN, CDR2 SYDVKM. RNA transcripts provided the template for amplifying TCR beta CDR3 regions. RT-PCR in the first round used HTBI primers; a second-round multiplex PCR followed. TCRdb passed the multiplex PCR reads through MiXCR, listing each CDR3 protein once. The sample includes about 620,000 distinct CDR3 sequences, 22% of them seen just once.

The sequence came from a woman aged 18-29 years with stable Graves' hyperthyroidism. Some clones in this sample may be carry-over from other donors' samples. The V call is TRBV28, the J call TRBJ1-1, with D possibly TRBD1 on 5 matching bases. The sequenced sample was peripheral blood. Here the CDR3 reads CASSSWGPNTEAFF. In DNA, the CDR3 is TGTGCCAGCAGTTCCTGGGGACCGAACACTGAAGCTTTCTTT.